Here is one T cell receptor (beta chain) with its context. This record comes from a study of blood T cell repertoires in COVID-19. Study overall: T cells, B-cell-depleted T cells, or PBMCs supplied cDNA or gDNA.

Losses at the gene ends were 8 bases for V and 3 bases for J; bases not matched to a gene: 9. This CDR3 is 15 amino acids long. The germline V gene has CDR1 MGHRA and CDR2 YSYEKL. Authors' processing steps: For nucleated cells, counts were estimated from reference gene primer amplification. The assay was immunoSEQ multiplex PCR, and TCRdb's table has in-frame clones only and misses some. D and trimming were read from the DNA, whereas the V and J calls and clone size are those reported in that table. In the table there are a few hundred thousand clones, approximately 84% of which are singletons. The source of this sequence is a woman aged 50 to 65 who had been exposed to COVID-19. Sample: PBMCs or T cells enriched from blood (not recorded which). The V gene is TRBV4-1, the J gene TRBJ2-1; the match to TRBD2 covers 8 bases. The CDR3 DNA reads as TGCGCCAGCCGGGCGGCGGGGGGATACTACAATGAGCAGTTCTTC. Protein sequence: CASRAAGGYYNEQFF.